This T cell receptor (beta chain) was retrieved from a study of siplizumab effects on memory and regulatory T cells. Sequencing used immunoSEQ multiplex PCR; TCRdb keeps in-frame clones, though not all of them. The sample lists 99,000 or so clones, 90% to 95% occurring once. Per the germline V gene, CDR1 is SGHAT and CDR2 is FQNNGV. V lost 6 bases and J 5 bases, leaving 13 bases between the germline ends. This CDR3 is 13 amino acids long. The chain recombines TRBV11-2 with TRBJ1-1, with TRBD1 as a possible D gene (5 bases). The TCR originated in a human donor in good health. The specimen was non-Treg CD4+ T cells sorted from blood. The CDR3 nucleotides are TGTGCCAGCAGTTACGTCAGGGAAACTGAAGCTTTCTTT. It translates to CASSYVRETEAFF.